This T cell receptor (beta chain) came from a study of graft-versus-host responses after intestinal transplantation. For the study at large: Recipients were all induced with anti-thymocyte globulin, then given tacrolimus and steroids for 2 to 3 years.

Repertoires were generated with immunoSEQ multiplex PCR, while TCRdb's copy carries only in-frame clones and drops some. The sample holds 90,000 to 120,000 clones, roughly 87% seen once. Points from the study as a whole: Early HvG declines after transplant were associated with peak circulating GvH clone levels. The marrow of recipients harbored GvH clones, and ileum or blood showed some of them first.

On this clone itself: What it binds is unknown.

This TCR came from a human donor who was the organ donor for an intestinal transplant. This sample comprised unstimulated CD4+ T cells sorted from spleen or lymph node cells, obtained before transplant.

DNA for the CDR3: TGCGCCAGCAGCCTTGGATGGGCCGACACTGAAGCTTTCTTT. Residues: CASSLGWADTEAFF. The rearrangement uses TRBV5-1 and TRBJ1-1; D is ambiguous. This CDR3 has 14 amino acids. V was pared by 4 bases and J by 3 bases, with 13 bases between. In germline, CDR1 is SGHRS, CDR2 YFSETQ.